This entry concerns a single TCR beta chain. The CDR3 has 13 residues. CDR1 and CDR2 from the germline V gene are MNHEY and SMNVEV (reference sequence). V was cut by 2 bases and J by 4 bases, with 8 bases left in between. This entry is derived from a study of T cell responses to AZD1222 COVID-19 vaccine. Data came from immunoSEQ multiplex PCR; TCRdb stores just in-frame clones and leaves some out. This sample yields 110,000 to 150,000 clones, of which roughly 88% are seen a single time; about 1.9% belongs to the top ten. The sample consisted of peripheral blood, taken 28 days after the second AZD1222 dose. The receptor comes from an adult who received the AZD1222 COVID-19 vaccine. This chain connects TRBV27 to TRBJ1-1, with D perhaps matching TRBD1 (6 bases). CDR3 DNA: TGTGCCAGCAGTTTACCAGGGGCCACTGAAGCTTTCTTT. Encoded protein: CASSLPGATEAFF.